This TCR beta chain derives from a study of regulatory T cells in long-lasting Graves disease. General study findings and limits: Between persistent patients, a few thousand public clonotypes were shared, exceeding the roughly 940 shared between new patients.

Specified time point: persistent/refractory GD, antithyroid drugs over 5 years with positive TRAb. Extracted PBMC RNA gave rise to the TCR library. Per American Thyroid Association guidelines, Graves' disease was diagnosed. Germline CDR1 reads SGHTA; CDR2 reads FQGTGA. The CDR3 sequence is 15 residues long. The junction had 12 bases not matched to a gene; V was cut back by 5 bases and J by 10 bases. Assembly of TCR beta libraries relied on iRepertoire HTBI primers together with Arm-PCR of CDR3 regions. TCRdb fed the multiplex PCR reads into MiXCR, producing one record per CDR3 protein. The sample carries about 310,000 distinct CDR3 sequences, roughly a fifth recorded once. In its sample, this clonotype was seen many times. Its target is not known.

This receptor was taken from a female donor with Graves disease. V is TRBV7-3 and J is TRBJ2-2; 8 bases line up with TRBD2. Specimen: peripheral blood mononuclear cells (PBMCs), collected when the disease was refractory, from a patient treated with antithyroid drugs. CDR3 DNA: TGTGCCAGCAGCCGAGGACTAGCTAATGGCGAGGAGCTGTTTTTT. It is translated as CASSRGLANGEELFF.